What follows are 19 T cell receptor beta chains derived from one specimen sequenced in a study of shared clonotypes between healthy human individuals. The method was immunoSEQ multiplex PCR; TCRdb's version includes in-frame clones alone and lacks a portion of them. The data hold fewer than 1.6 million clones, with 97% to 99% observed a single time. The sequencing input was naive CD4+ T cells sorted from blood. Subset defined: CD45RA+ positively selected. The receptors were sampled from a man in his thirties or forties in good health.

The chain is built from TRBV10-3 and TRBJ2-3; tentatively, D is TRBD2 (6 bases). The CDR3 sequence is 13 residues long. Germline V lookup: CDR1 ENHRY, CDR2 SYGVKD. V lost 10 bases and J lost 5, with 16 bases in between. CDR3 sequence reads: CATRSPGGDTQYF. DNA for the CDR3: TGTGCCACCCGGTCCCCCGGGGGAGATACGCAGTATTTT.

V and J are TRBV6-5 and TRBJ2-3, with D tentatively TRBD2 (6 bases). CDR3 length: 16 amino acids. Trimming removed 2 bases at V and 2 bases at J, with 14 bases between. The germline CDR1 and CDR2 sequences are MNHEY and SVGAGI. In DNA form, the CDR3 reads TGTGCCAGCAGTTACGGAGCTAGCGAGTTCACAGATACGCAGTATTTT. It translates to CASSYGASEFTDTQYF.

The chain has TRBV9 and TRBJ2-2; 7 positions match TRBD1. The CDR3 contains 14 residues. The V segment lost 1 base and the J segment 10 bases; nucleotides outside the gene matches: 7. Germline CDR1 is SGDLS and CDR2 is YYNGEE. CDR3 sequence (DNA): TGTGCCAGCAGCGTACTGGGACAGCCAGCGGAGCTGTTTTTT. It yields the protein CASSVLGQPAELFF.

The chain has TRBV7-2 and TRBJ2-7, with D possibly TRBD2 on 6 matching bases. This CDR3 contains 17 residues. Trimming removed 1 base from V and 1 base from J, with 17 bases in between. Germline-derived CDR1 and CDR2 are SGHTA and FQGNSA. The CDR3 DNA is TGTGCCAGCAGCTTAGTCCGGGGCGGGACCACATCCTACGAGCAGTACTTC. Translated: CASSLVRGGTTSYEQYF.

Comment on this clone: Other DNA sequences of this sample code for an identical CDR3. The chain employs TRBV18 and TRBJ2-5, with no clear D. This CDR3 is built from 11 residues. Deletions cut 6 bases from V and 3 bases from J, with 5 bases between. Germline V gives CDR1 KGHSH, CDR2 LQKENI. The CDR3, as DNA: TGTGCCAGCTCGCACAAAGAGACCCAGTACTTC. It codes for CASSHKETQYF.

This clone has only one observation. Distinct nucleotide sequences in the sample also encode this CDR3. The V and J genes are TRBV6-5 and TRBJ1-1; D might be TRBD1 (5 bases). CDR1 MNHEY and CDR2 SVGAGI come from the germline V gene. V dropped 4 bases and J dropped 1 base, with 7 bases sitting between them. This CDR3 comprises 13 residues. The CDR3 sequence: CASSLRGNTEAFF. CDR3 in DNA: TGTGCCAGCAGTTTGAGGGGGAACACTGAAGCTTTCTTT.

This clone has just one count. The rearrangement uses TRBV7-9 and TRBJ2-1; D is ambiguous. This CDR3 contains 16 residues. Germline CDR1 and CDR2: SEHNR and FQNEAQ (reference sequence). The V end lost 4 bases, the J end lost 0 bases, and 13 bases lay between the germline ends. CDR3 region: CASSSVVLSSYNEQFF. CDR3 DNA sequence: TGTGCCAGCAGCTCGGTGGTTCTATCCTCCTACAATGAGCAGTTCTTC.

The chain links TRBV7-2 to TRBJ2-2, with unresolved D. The CDR3 is 15 amino acids. V was cut by 5 bases and J by 2 bases, with 12 bases left in between. CDR1 and CDR2 (germline): SGHTA, FQGNSA. The CDR3 DNA follows: TGTGCCAGCAGCGCCCGGACGGGTAACACCGGGGAGCTGTTTTTT. Its protein product is CASSARTGNTGELFF.

The chain links TRBV2 to TRBJ2-7; possibly TRBD1 for D (5 bases). The ends were cut back, 8 bases at V and 4 bases at J, with 15 bases in the middle. The CDR3 covers 13 residues. CDR1 is SNHLY, CDR2 FYNNEI, per germline. CDR3 DNA sequence: TGTGCCAGCGCAGGGTTTACCTCTTACGAGCAGTACTTC. Translation: CASAGFTSYEQYF.

On this clone: Additional DNA sequences in this sample encode the identical CDR3. V is TRBV28 and J is TRBJ2-7, with TRBD1 identical over 7 bases. Germline V CDR1 and CDR2: MDHEN, SYDVKM. J was trimmed by 4 bases and V by 2 bases; bases with no gene match: 5. CDR3 length: 14 residues. The CDR3 sequence: CASSLAGGTYEQYF. The DNA of the CDR3 is TGTGCCAGCAGTTTAGCAGGGGGTACGTACGAGCAGTACTTC.

The chain has TRBV9 and TRBJ2-7, with a possible D match to TRBD2 (6 bases). Looked up from germline, CDR1 is SGDLS and CDR2 is YYNGEE. Trimming pared 7 bases from V and 6 bases from J, leaving 14 bases between. This CDR3 is 12 amino acids long. CDR3 sequence (DNA): TGTGCCAGCGGGGGGACGCGGACCGAGCAGTACTTC. Amino acids: CASGGTRTEQYF.

This chain joins TRBV28 and TRBJ2-3, with TRBD2 identical over 7 bases. V lost 6 bases, J lost 1 base, and 7 bases stayed unmatched. The germline CDR1 and CDR2 sequences are MDHEN and SYDVKM. The CDR3 has 15 residues. The CDR3, as DNA: TGTGCCAGCAGCCTAACTAGCGCTGGCACAGATACGCAGTATTTT. Translated, it gives CASSLTSAGTDTQYF.

This clone has just one count. The rearrangement joins TRBV19 to TRBJ2-7; 10 positions agree with TRBD2. After removal of 7 bases from V and 2 bases from J, the junction contained 5 bases not matched to a gene. Germline loops: CDR1 LNHDA, CDR2 SQIVND (reference sequence). This CDR3 comprises 14 residues. The CDR3 bases are TGTGCCAGTACCTTGACTAGCGGGCCCTACGAGCAGTACTTC. Its translation is CASTLTSGPYEQYF.

The chain carries TRBV27 and TRBJ2-1, with D maybe TRBD2 (6 bases). The CDR3 runs to 13 residues. Germline lookup yields CDR1 MNHEY and CDR2 SMNVEV (reference sequence). Trimming removed 7 bases at V and 12 bases at J, with 19 bases between. CDR3: CASTSLAALGQFF. The DNA of the CDR3 is TGTGCCAGCACTTCGTTAGCGGCCCTTGGGCAGTTCTTC.

Comment on this clone: Within the sample, other DNA sequences also encode this same CDR3. This rearrangement joins TRBV2 to TRBJ2-3, with D possibly called TRBD1 or TRBD2 (5 bases each). Germline V gene lookup returns CDR1 SNHLY and CDR2 FYNNEI. Trimming stripped 7 bases from V and 2 bases from J, with 13 bases between. The CDR3 is 14 residues long. CDR3 amino acids: CASTEGTYTDTQYF. Written as DNA, the CDR3 is TGTGCCAGCACCGAGGGGACCTACACAGATACGCAGTATTTT.

Here the CDR3 DNA reads TGCGCCAGCAGCTCCCGCCCGGACGGTAATCAGCCCCAGCATTTT. It codes for CASSSRPDGNQPQHF. The V and J genes are TRBV5-1 and TRBJ1-5; D ambiguous. The ends were cut back, 3 bases at V and 4 bases at J, with 14 bases in the middle. The CDR3 runs 15 residues. The germline CDR1 and CDR2 sequences are SGHRS and YFSETQ.

The chain couples TRBV10-2 to TRBJ1-5; 7 bases are a match to TRBD1. The V gene end was trimmed by 6 bases and the J gene end by 3 bases; junction bases not matched to a gene: 5. CDR3 length equals 14 residues. Germline V gene data show CDR1 as WSHSY and CDR2 as SAAADI. CDR3 in amino acids: CASRSTGPNQPQHF. CDR3 nucleotides: TGCGCCAGCAGATCGACAGGGCCCAATCAGCCCCAGCATTTT.

This chain links TRBV28 with TRBJ2-1; TRBD1 agrees at 7 bases. Germline lookup yields CDR1 MDHEN and CDR2 SYDVKM. This CDR3 is 16 amino acids long. The V segment lost 2 bases and the J segment 4 bases; nucleotides outside the gene matches: 8. CDR3: CASSLRTGRIYNEQFF. The CDR3 DNA follows: TGTGCCAGCAGTTTAAGGACAGGTCGGATATACAATGAGCAGTTCTTC.

The chain is built from TRBV28 and TRBJ2-7; possibly TRBD2 for D (6 bases). V was clipped by 2 bases and J by 4 bases, with 12 bases between them. The CDR3 loop spans 14 amino acids. Per germline, CDR1 MDHEN and CDR2 SYDVKM. The CDR3 reads CASSLVLAPYEQYF. The DNA of the CDR3 is TGTGCCAGCAGTTTAGTACTAGCTCCTTACGAGCAGTACTTC. The whole variable domain, remainder taken from reference TRBV28 and TRBJ2-7, is DVKVTQSSRYLVKRTGEKVFLECVQDMDHENMFWYRQDPGLGLRLIYFSYDVKMKEKGDIPEGYSVSREKKERFSLILESASTNQTSMYLCASSLVLAPYEQYFGPGTRLTVT.